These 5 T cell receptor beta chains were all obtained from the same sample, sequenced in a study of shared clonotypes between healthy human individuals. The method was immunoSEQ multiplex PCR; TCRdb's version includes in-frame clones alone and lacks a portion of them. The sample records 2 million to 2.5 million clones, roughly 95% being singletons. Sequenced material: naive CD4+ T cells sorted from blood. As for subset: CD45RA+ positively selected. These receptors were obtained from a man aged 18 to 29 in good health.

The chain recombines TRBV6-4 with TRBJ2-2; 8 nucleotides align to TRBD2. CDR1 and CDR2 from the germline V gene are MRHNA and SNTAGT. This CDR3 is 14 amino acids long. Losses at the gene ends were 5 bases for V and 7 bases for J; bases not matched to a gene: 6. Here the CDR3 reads CASSTGLASGELFF. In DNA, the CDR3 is TGTGCCAGCAGTACCGGACTAGCTAGCGGGGAGCTGTTTTTT.

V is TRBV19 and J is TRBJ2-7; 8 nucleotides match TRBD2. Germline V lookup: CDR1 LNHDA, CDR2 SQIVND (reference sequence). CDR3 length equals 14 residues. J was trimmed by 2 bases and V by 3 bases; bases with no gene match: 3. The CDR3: CASSIAGGAYEQYF. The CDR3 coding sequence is TGTGCCAGTAGTATTGCCGGGGGGGCCTACGAGCAGTACTTC.

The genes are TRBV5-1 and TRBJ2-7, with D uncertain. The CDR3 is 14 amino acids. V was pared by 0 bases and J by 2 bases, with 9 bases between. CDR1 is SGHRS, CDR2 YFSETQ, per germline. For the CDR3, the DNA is TGCGCCAGCAGCTTGGTCGTCAGCACCTACGAGCAGTACTTC. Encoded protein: CASSLVVSTYEQYF.

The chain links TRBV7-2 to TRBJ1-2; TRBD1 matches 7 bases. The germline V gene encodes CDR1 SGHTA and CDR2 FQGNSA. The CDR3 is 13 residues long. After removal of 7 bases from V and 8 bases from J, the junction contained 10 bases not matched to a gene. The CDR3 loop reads CASNILTGMGYTF. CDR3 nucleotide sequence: TGTGCCAGCAACATCCTGACAGGGATGGGCTACACCTTC.

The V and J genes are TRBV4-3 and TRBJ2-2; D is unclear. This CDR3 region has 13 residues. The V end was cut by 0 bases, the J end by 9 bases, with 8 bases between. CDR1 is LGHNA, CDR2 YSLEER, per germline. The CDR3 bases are TGCGCCAGCAGCCAAGATTTGTCCCGGGAGCTGTTTTTT. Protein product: CASSQDLSRELFF.